The present TCR beta chain was sequenced within a study of cytomegalovirus exposure and HLA in healthy donors. Study in general: An earlier analysis identified some 110 million unique TCR beta sequences in about 179 million T cells.

Amplification used 60 Vbeta primers and 13 Jbeta primers. Sequencing used immunoSEQ multiplex PCR; TCRdb keeps in-frame clones, though not all of them. The sample records about 130,000 clones, over 70% being singletons. Comments on this clone: The antigen is unknown.

The CDR3 runs to 12 residues. V gave up 4 bases and J gave up 6 bases, with 6 bases separating them. Germline loops: CDR1 SGHTA, CDR2 FQGTGA. Points from the study as a whole: A later analysis revealed that TCR association rates differed between HLA loci, peaking at DRB1 and bottoming out at HLA-C. It was reported that TCR beta sequences correctly inferred the HLA-A and HLA-B alleles for most subjects.

Sequencing was carried out using PBMCs. The chain is built from TRBV7-3 and TRBJ2-2; D is ambiguous. This TCR was sampled from a woman in her fifties or sixties in good health and CMV-seronegative. The CDR3 region is CASSSLAGELFF. CDR3 bases: TGTGCCAGCAGCTCCCTCGCCGGGGAGCTGTTTTTT.